This TCR beta chain was sequenced during a study of STAT5B mutations in CD4+ large granular lymphocyte leukemia (dated by TCRdb to between 2021 and 2024). As for the study more broadly: Among healthy controls, the CDR3 'QG' motif was associated with a particular HLA allele. The study compared the TCRbeta repertoires of patients with CD4+ T-cell large granular lymphocyte leukemia against those of healthy blood donors. Flow cytometry on FACSCanto II or FACSVerse confirmed that purified fractions exceeded 95% purity among lymphocytes. The research as a whole found: Compared with healthy CD4+ repertoires, CD4-sorted patient repertoires appeared more clonal, and this difference remained even after the putative leukemic clones were removed. The data were not HLA-matched, and the higher clonality in CD4+ T-LGLL than in CD8+ T-LGLL could be due to the relatively small sample size. Enrichment of TRBV06-family usage was observed among the top patient clones (8/27) relative to healthy controls (2/35). Each patient's main leukemic clonotypes were private, but less than 30% of these clonotypes showed up at low frequency in the non-leukemic repertoires of other patients.

TCRbeta rearrangements were sequenced from genomic DNA using the immunoSEQ assay at survey resolution. From the authors' description of their analysis: A lowest detectable productive clonotype frequency of 2.59 x 10-5 was observed in the TCR sequencing data. Only productive TCRbeta rearrangements, defined as complete and in-frame sequences, were included in the analyses. The clonality of each sample was calculated as Simpson clonality in the immunoSEQ Analyzer version 3.0. Based on frequency, clones were grouped as very rare, small, medium, large (1-20%) or hyperexpanded (>20%). Generation probabilities were estimated with OLGA 1.2.3, V-gene circos plots were generated with VDJtools, specificities were searched for in VDJdb, and CDR3 motifs were identified with GLIPH. TCRdb obtained this table from immuneACCESS and retained in-frame rearrangements with V and J assigned. These tables miss some clones; where compared with another copy, unresolved V genes account for less than half of the shortfall, and the remainder is unexplained. The V and J calls and clone size were taken over from that table, and D and trimming were inferred from the DNA. The table for this sample lists tens of thousands of clones; around four fifths of them were counted only once. The top ten clones comprise about 4% of the sample.

For CDR1 and CDR2, the germline V gene lists LGHNA and YSLEER. The CDR3 is made up of 12 amino acids, end residues included. Healthy controls were some 35 blood donors whose buffy coats came from the Finnish Red Cross blood service. All TCR-sequenced material derived from peripheral blood: patient blood samples and healthy donor buffy coats. Peripheral blood mononuclear cells were isolated by Ficoll-Hypaque gradient centrifugation. CD4+ cells were magnetically purified from the buffy coats of healthy controls. Genomic DNA was extracted with the Gentra Puregene Cell and Tissue kit and quantified on a Qubit 2.0 fluorometer. As for this clone: The antigen it binds to is not known. This likely comes from a read error, as the CDR3 has no conserved phenylalanine or tryptophan at its end. It is unclear where the CDR3 begins or ends on the DNA, so no DNA is shown, and the CDR3 is as TCRdb lists it.

The chain employs TRBV4-3 and TRBJ2-7. This clonotype originated in a human donor in good health. The sequenced sample was CD4+ T cells from blood buffy coats. Here the CDR3 is given as CASSQGRGRRGS.